This record looks at one TCR beta chain sequence and its context. Which antigen it targets is not known. It has no much larger one-base neighbor in the sample; base qualities were not kept. Patients chosen for sequencing had shown expansion of CD8+CD57+ cells by flow cytometry. Severe acquired aplastic anemia was diagnosed in all patients according to International Study of Aplastic Anemia and Agranulocytosis and Camitta criteria. No patient had received any therapy when blood was sampled. The study deep-sequenced TCR repertoires of sorted CD4+ and CD8+ blood T cells from severe aplastic anemia patients and healthy subjects. In the USA, patient enrollment took place under clinicaltrials.gov protocols 00001620, 01623167, 00001397, 00071045, 00081523 and 00961064. Ficoll-Paque density gradient centrifugation was used to isolate peripheral blood mononuclear cells. Before DNA was extracted, CD4+ and CD8+ T cells were sorted using either FACS or magnetic beads.

This record comes from a study of CD8+CD57+ T cells in acquired aplastic anemia listed by TCRdb under 2018. With regard to the full study: A mean of around 3.3 ug of DNA, ranging from roughly 0.2 to 30 ug, was extracted from sorted CD4+ and CD8+ cells. A CD8+CD57+ expansion meant a frequency higher than the mean frequency seen in healthy subjects. Broad study findings and their caveats: CD8+ Simpson's diversity did not differ significantly between patients and healthy controls (P=0.060). Although roughly 29 CD8+ CDR3 sequences were shared by patients and controls, these sequences appeared highly expressed in patients and within the immunodominant clones of patients.

As encoded in the germline V gene (reference sequence), CDR1 is LNHDA while CDR2 is SQIVND. Ends trimmed: V by 6 bases, J by 2 bases; bases unmatched to a gene: 7. CDR3 length: 15 amino acids, cysteine to phenylalanine. Kept here is only the CDR3 DNA, which spans 45 bases and is read in frame from base 1. TCR beta VDJ combination and CDR3 sequence profiling used genomic DNA as the template. An Illumina HiSeq 2000 was the platform used for TCR repertoire sequencing. The published analysis was carried out like this. Repertoire assessment relied on Simpson's diversity index, CDR3 size and DJ length profiles, and TRBV/TRBJ rearrangement plots. Whichever DNA sequence was most abundant in the deep sequencing data was defined as the immunodominant clone. CDR3 amino acid sequences were checked for sharing between subjects and were compared against published repertoires and the VDJdb database. Using fastp trimming at Q25 and MiXCR clonotype assembly, TCRdb reanalyzed the public sequencing data and kept in-frame beta chains. Entries are consolidated by CDR3 protein sequence, retaining the most common genes and DNA. TCRdb assigned the V and J calls; the authors' analysis was not used. Recorded for this sample are some 150,000 distinct CDR3 sequences; 40% to 55% of them occurred a single time. The ten top clones hold about 1.2% of the sample.

The chain is assembled from TRBV19 and TRBJ2-3, with 8 central nucleotides matching TRBD2. This receptor was identified in a human donor with aplastic anemia. Sequencing input: sorted CD4+, CD8+, or CD8+CD57+ T cells (not recorded which) from PBMCs. The CDR3 in this case is CASSPGLGDTDTQYF. Here is the DNA: TGTGCCAGTAGCCCGGGACTAGGGGACACAGATACGCAGTATTTT.